The 12 T cell receptor beta chains presented below share a single source sample, sequenced in a study of T cells in localized non-small cell lung cancer. The table came from immunoSEQ multiplex PCR; TCRdb's copy has only in-frame clones and leaves some out. The sample yields roughly 25,000 clones, 70% to 90% seen once. The sample here was peripheral blood, taken before any cancer treatment. The source is an older male donor with stage II squamous cell lung carcinoma.

The CDR3 is CASSEARIPGNTIYF. As DNA, the CDR3 is TGTGCCAGCAGTGAAGCCCGAATACCTGGAAACACCATATATTTT. The chain links TRBV6-1 to TRBJ1-3; no firm D call. V dropped 0 bases and J dropped 2 bases, with 8 bases sitting between them. The germline CDR1 and CDR2 sequences are MNHNS and SASEGT. CDR3 length equals 15 residues.

In DNA form, the CDR3 reads TGTGCCAGCAGCTTAAGTGTAGGCGGGGGCCCGGTTCGTCAGTACTTC. Translation: CASSLSVGGGPVRQYF. The chain employs TRBV7-8 and TRBJ2-4, with TRBD2 as a possible D gene (7 bases). This CDR3 is built from 16 residues. Trimming removed 2 bases from V and 12 bases from J, with 23 bases in between. Looked up from germline, CDR1 is SGHVS and CDR2 is FQNEAQ.

The genes are TRBV11-2 and TRBJ1-1, with D uncertain. V gave up 4 bases and J gave up 5 bases, with 11 bases separating them. Germline assignment: CDR1 SGHAT and CDR2 FQNNGV. The CDR3 totals 13 residues. In DNA form, the CDR3 reads TGTGCCAGCAGCTCCTGGCGGGGAACTGAAGCTTTCTTT. It encodes CASSSWRGTEAFF.

The genes are TRBV18 and TRBJ1-2; D might be TRBD1 (5 bases). The germline CDR1 and CDR2 sequences are KGHSH and LQKENI. The germline V and J ends were trimmed by 3 bases and 14 bases, with 13 bases remaining between them. This CDR3 is 11 amino acids long. The CDR3 here is CASSPSDTLTF. CDR3 nucleotides: TGTGCCAGCTCACCTTCGGACACGCTGACCTTC.

The gene calls are TRBV5-1 and TRBJ2-6, with D hard to call. CDR3 length: 15 amino acids. The ends were cut back, 3 bases at V and 2 bases at J, with 9 bases in the middle. Germline CDR1 reads SGHRS; CDR2 reads YFSETQ. This chain's CDR3 is CASSSQSAGANVLTF. In DNA, the CDR3 is TGCGCCAGCAGCTCCCAGAGCGCTGGGGCCAACGTCCTGACTTTC.

V gene TRBV5-6 combines with J gene TRBJ1-1, with unresolved D. The germline V gene has CDR1 SGHDT and CDR2 YYEEEE. The CDR3 has 13 residues. The V and J ends lost 2 bases and 5 bases respectively, with 10 bases between them. CDR3 region: CASSLPFSTEAFF. The CDR3, as DNA: TGTGCCAGCAGCTTACCTTTTTCTACTGAAGCTTTCTTT. Filled out from reference TRBV5-6 and TRBJ1-1, the complete variable domain reads DAGVTQSPTHLIKTRGQQVTLRCSPKSGHDTVSWYQQALGQGPQFIFQYYEEEERQRGNFPDRFSGHQFPNYSSELNVNALLLGDSALYLCASSLPFSTEAFFGQGTRLTVV.

The chain has TRBV7-2 and TRBJ1-2; D remains unclear. Germline V gives CDR1 SGHTA, CDR2 FQGNSA. The V end was cut by 5 bases, the J end by 2 bases, with 9 bases between. CDR3 size: 13 residues. Here the CDR3 DNA reads TGTGCCAGCAGCCTCCGGCAGAACTATGGCTACACCTTC. This translates into CASSLRQNYGYTF. Filled out from reference TRBV7-2 and TRBJ1-2, the complete variable domain reads GAGVSQSPSNKVTEKGKDVELRCDPISGHTALYWYRQSLGQGLEFLIYFQGNSAPDKSGLPSDRFSAERTGGSVSTLTIQRTQQEDSAVYLCASSLRQNYGYTFGSGTRLTVV.

The chain joins TRBV19 to TRBJ1-6; D gene unclear. This CDR3 region has 12 residues. V dropped 8 bases and J dropped 9 bases, with 11 bases sitting between them. From germline, CDR1 is LNHDA and CDR2 SQIVND (reference sequence). The CDR3 sequence: CASGRNRSPLHF. Written as DNA, the CDR3 is TGTGCCAGTGGCCGTAATCGTTCACCCCTCCACTTT.

This chain links TRBV5-6 with TRBJ1-4; 11 nucleotides agree with TRBD1. The CDR3 length is 18 residues. Germline V gene sequence: CDR1 SGHDT, CDR2 YYEEEE. Unmatched junction bases numbered 11, after V lost 5 bases and J lost 2 bases. In DNA form, the CDR3 reads TGTGCCAGCAGTGTTAGGACAGGGGGCGTGAGGACTAATGAAAAACTGTTTTTT. Translating it yields CASSVRTGGVRTNEKLFF.

The chain joins TRBV27 to TRBJ2-3; D is undetermined. The V and J ends lost 1 base and 0 bases respectively, with 14 bases between them. Per germline, CDR1 MNHEY and CDR2 SMNVEV (reference sequence). This CDR3 spans 17 amino acids. For the CDR3, the DNA is TGTGCCAGCAGTTTATTTCGTCCGACCCTGAGCACAGATACGCAGTATTTT. Its translation: CASSLFRPTLSTDTQYF.

The chain employs TRBV7-2 and TRBJ2-4; 8 bases align to TRBD1. The CDR3 extends over 17 amino acids. CDR1 SGHTA and CDR2 FQGNSA come from the germline V gene. Germline trimming cut 0 bases from V and 7 bases from J; bases unmatched to any gene: 11. The CDR3 DNA reads TGTGCCAGCAGCTTAGCCCAGGGGGCGTTTATTGGGAACATTCAGTACTTC. This encodes CASSLAQGAFIGNIQYF.

The CDR3 region has the DNA TGTGCCAGCAGCCAAGATAGCCAGGGCTATGGCTACACCTTC. It translates to CASSQDSQGYGYTF. The genes are TRBV4-2 and TRBJ1-2, with D possibly being TRBD1 (5 bases). The CDR3 is made up of 14 amino acids. CDR1 LGHNA and CDR2 YNFKEQ come from the germline V gene. V lost 0 bases, J lost 4 bases, and 9 bases lay in between.